This is a list of T cell receptor beta chains from one sample in a study of T-cell memory formation after mild COVID-19. TCRdb ran MiXCR on the 5' RACE reads and lists one entry per CDR3 protein. Here the sample spans about 60,000 distinct CDR3 sequences, 9.5% to 15% being singletons. Input material: PBMCs or a T cell subset sorted from them (not recorded which). All receptors derive from a man aged 18 to 30 who had mild COVID-19 (a few samples of this study predate the infection). Cell type and time point are not known. CDR3s include the opening cysteine and the closing phenylalanine or tryptophan. A D gene is named only where the DNA matches it firmly. Clone size, where shown, is once, few, many, or a class for clones that have expanded.

>-|many|TRBJ2-2|TRBV7-9
CASSVSLGRRIAGELFF
TGTGCCAGCAGCGTATCACTGGGCAGGCGGATAGCCGGGGAGCTGTTTTTT
>-|many|TRBJ2-1|TRBV5-1
CASRLAGTYNEQFF
TGCGCCAGCAGGCTGGCCGGGACCTACAATGAGCAGTTCTTC
>TRBD2|-|TRBJ2-3|TRBV3-1
CASSHPLAGGTDTQYF
TGTGCCAGCAGCCATCCTCTAGCGGGGGGAACAGATACGCAGTATTTT
>-|-|TRBJ1-1|TRBV20-1
CSAATGTSGTEAFF
TGCAGTGCTGCAACCGGGACTTCAGGCACTGAAGCTTTCTTT
>-|-|TRBJ2-1|TRBV6-6
CDSSYIGGGEQFF
TGTGACAGCAGTTACATCGGAGGAGGAGAGCAGTTCTTC
>TRBD2|few|TRBJ2-1|TRBV6-2/TRBV6-3
CASSFRPAGLVNEQFF
TGTGCCAGCAGTTTTCGCCCAGCGGGGCTCGTCAATGAGCAGTTCTTC
>TRBD2|many|TRBJ2-3|TRBV18
CASSPPSGGGTDTQYF
TGTGCCAGCTCACCCCCTAGCGGGGGGGGCACAGATACGCAGTATTTT
>-|many|TRBJ2-1|TRBV6-2/TRBV6-3
CASSSRVIPSAYNEQFF
TGTGCCAGCAGTTCCAGGGTTATTCCCTCAGCCTACAATGAGCAGTTCTTC
>-|-|TRBJ2-7|TRBV6-5
CASSYGHKKGYEQYF
TGTGCCAGCAGTTATGGACATAAGAAGGGTTACGAGCAGTACTTC
>-|many|TRBJ2-3|TRBV6-1
CASSDGYLDTQYF
TGTGCCAGCAGTGACGGGTACTTAGATACGCAGTATTTT
>-|-|TRBJ2-3|TRBV21-1
CASSDRGTGGPDTQYF
TGTGCCAGCAGCGACCGAGGGACAGGGGGTCCAGATACGCAGTATTTT
>TRBD1|many|TRBJ2-7|TRBV7-8
CASSLGTGPYEQYF
TGTGCCAGCAGCTTAGGGACAGGGCCCTACGAGCAGTACTTC
>-|few|TRBJ2-2|TRBV28
CASISQGTASNTGELFF
TGTGCCAGCATATCCCAAGGCACAGCCTCGAACACCGGGGAGCTGTTTTTT
>TRBD2|many|TRBJ2-3|TRBV28
CASSLAGANTDTQYF
TGTGCCAGCAGTCTAGCGGGGGCCAACACAGATACGCAGTATTTT
>-|-|TRBJ2-6|TRBV6-2/TRBV6-3
CASSRKYSGANVLTF
TGTGCCAGCAGTCGCAAGTACTCTGGGGCCAACGTCCTGACTTTC
>-|many|TRBJ1-4|TRBV11-2
CASSHPGEKLFF
TGTGCCAGCAGCCATCCTGGTGAAAAACTGTTTTTT
>TRBD1|-|TRBJ2-2|TRBV5-4
CASVRDRAAGELFF
TGTGCCAGCGTCCGGGACAGGGCTGCCGGGGAGCTGTTTTTT
>TRBD2|many|TRBJ2-3|TRBV7-2
CASSERDYLTDTQYF
TGTGCCAGCAGCGAAAGGGACTACCTCACAGATACGCAGTATTTT
>TRBD2|few|TRBJ2-1|TRBV5-5
CASSPGGTSWNEQFF
TGTGCCAGCAGCCCGGGGGGGACTAGTTGGAATGAGCAGTTCTTC
>TRBD1|many|TRBJ1-1|TRBV5-1
CASSLVGGETEAFF
TGCGCCAGCAGCTTGGTAGGGGGCGAAACTGAAGCTTTCTTT
>TRBD1|many|TRBJ1-5|TRBV27
CASSLSGTGIQPQHF
TGTGCCAGCAGTTTATCAGGGACAGGGATTCAGCCCCAGCATTTT
>-|many|TRBJ2-5|TRBV20-1
CSARVSGTAQETQYF
TGCAGTGCTAGAGTCTCGGGAACAGCTCAAGAGACCCAGTACTTC
>-|few|TRBJ1-4|TRBV6-6
CASSYVLGGATPFF
TGTGCCAGCAGTTACGTTTTGGGGGGGGCCACACCGTTTTTT
>TRBD1|few|TRBJ2-3|TRBV29-1
CSVGWGSGQSTSTDTQYF
TGCAGCGTGGGATGGGGTTCGGGACAGTCTACTAGCACAGATACGCAGTATTTT
>TRBD2|-|TRBJ2-1|TRBV12-3/TRBV12-4
CASSNLQTSGRYNEQFF
TGTGCCAGCAGTAACCTACAGACTAGCGGACGATACAATGAGCAGTTCTTC
>-|-|TRBJ1-4|TRBV7-9
CASSPTTATNEKLFF
TGTGCCAGCAGCCCGACGACTGCAACTAATGAAAAACTGTTTTTT
>-|-|TRBJ1-1|TRBV6-1
CASSDQGNTEAFF
TGTGCCAGCAGTGACCAGGGGAACACTGAAGCTTTCTTT
>-|-|TRBJ1-4|TRBV20-1
CSFRQGWGEKLFF
TGCAGCTTCCGTCAGGGATGGGGTGAAAAACTGTTTTTT
>TRBD2|-|TRBJ2-1|TRBV6-4
CASAPSGGAYEQFF
TGTGCCAGCGCCCCTAGCGGGGGGGCCTATGAGCAGTTCTTC
>-|many|TRBJ1-1|TRBV29-1
CSVDPGNTEAFF
TGCAGCGTTGACCCAGGGAACACTGAAGCTTTCTTT
>-|many|TRBJ2-7|TRBV5-1
CASSREGYEQYF
TGCGCCAGCAGCCGGGAAGGCTACGAGCAGTACTTC
>-|few|TRBJ1-5|TRBV6-6
CASSYWGAWGNQPQHF
TGTGCCAGCAGTTATTGGGGGGCTTGGGGCAATCAGCCCCAGCATTTT
>TRBD2|few|TRBJ2-1|TRBV7-9
CASSLALAGSYNEQFF
TGTGCCAGCAGCTTAGCACTAGCGGGTTCCTACAATGAGCAGTTCTTC
>-|-|TRBJ2-3|TRBV6-1
CASSELHLTTDTQYF
TGTGCCAGCAGTGAGCTTCATCTTACCACAGATACGCAGTATTTT
>-|medium-sized|TRBJ2-4|TRBV5-1
CASSLGQGGNIQYF
TGCGCCAGCAGCTTGGGCCAGGGGGGAAACATTCAGTACTTC
>TRBD1|many|TRBJ2-5|TRBV4-1
CASSLTGEQTQYF
TGCGCCAGCAGCCTTACAGGGGAACAGACCCAGTACTTC